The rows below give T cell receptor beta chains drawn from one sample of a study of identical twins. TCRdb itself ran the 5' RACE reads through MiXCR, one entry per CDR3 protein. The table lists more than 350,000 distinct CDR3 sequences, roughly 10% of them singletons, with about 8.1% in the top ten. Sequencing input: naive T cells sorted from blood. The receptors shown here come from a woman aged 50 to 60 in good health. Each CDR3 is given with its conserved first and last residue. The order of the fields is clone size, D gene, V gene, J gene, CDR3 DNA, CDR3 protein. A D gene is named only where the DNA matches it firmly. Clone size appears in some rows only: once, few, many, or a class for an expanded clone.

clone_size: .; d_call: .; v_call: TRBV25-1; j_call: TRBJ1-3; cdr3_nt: TGTGCCAGCATGGGGACCAGCTCTGGAAACACCATATATTTT; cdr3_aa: CASMGTSSGNTIYF
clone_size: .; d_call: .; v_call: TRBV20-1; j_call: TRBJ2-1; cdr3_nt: TGCAGTGCTAGGCGGCTAGTGGGTAGTGAGCAGTTCTTC; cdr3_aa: CSARRLVGSEQFF
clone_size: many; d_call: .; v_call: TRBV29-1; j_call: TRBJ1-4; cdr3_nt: TGCAGCGTTGTTCAGGGAGCTAATGAAAAACTGTTTTTT; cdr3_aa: CSVVQGANEKLFF
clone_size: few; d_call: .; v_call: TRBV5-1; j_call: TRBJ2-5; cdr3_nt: TGCGCCAGCAGCTTGGGGGAGACGAAGGGGTCTCCCTGGGAGACCCAGTACTTC; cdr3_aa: CASSLGETKGSPWETQYF
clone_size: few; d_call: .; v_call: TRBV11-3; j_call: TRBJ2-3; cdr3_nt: TGTGCCAGCAGCTCACGACAGACAGTATTGGATACGCAGTATTTT; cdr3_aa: CASSSRQTVLDTQYF
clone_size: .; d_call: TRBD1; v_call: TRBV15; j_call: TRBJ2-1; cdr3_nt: TGTGCCACCAGCAGTTTGGGACAGGGGGACAATGAGCAGTTCTTC; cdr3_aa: CATSSLGQGDNEQFF
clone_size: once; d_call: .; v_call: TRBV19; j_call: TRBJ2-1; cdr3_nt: TGTGCCAGTAGTATATACGGAGTGGCCTACAATGAGCAGTTCTTC; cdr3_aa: CASSIYGVAYNEQFF
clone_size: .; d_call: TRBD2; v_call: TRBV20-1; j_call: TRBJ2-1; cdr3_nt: TGCAGTGCTAGATCTATAGCGGGAGAAATGTATGAGCAGTTCTTC; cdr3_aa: CSARSIAGEMYEQFF
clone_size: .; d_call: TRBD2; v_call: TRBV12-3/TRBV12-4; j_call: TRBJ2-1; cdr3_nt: TGTGCCAGCAGCCTCTACGGACGGGAGGGCTGGGGTGAGCAGTTCTTC; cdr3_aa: CASSLYGREGWGEQFF
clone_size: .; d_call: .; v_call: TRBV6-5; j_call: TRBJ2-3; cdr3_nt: TGTGCCAGCAGTTACTCGATCGCAGATACGCAGTATTTT; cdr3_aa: CASSYSIADTQYF
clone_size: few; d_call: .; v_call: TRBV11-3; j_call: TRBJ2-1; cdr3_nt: TGTGCCAGCAGCTTTCAAAACAATGAGCAGTTCTTC; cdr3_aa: CASSFQNNEQFF
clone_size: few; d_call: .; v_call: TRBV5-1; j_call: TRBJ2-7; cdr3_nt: TGCGCCAGCAGCTTGATAGGCGGGACCCACGAGCAGTACTTC; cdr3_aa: CASSLIGGTHEQYF
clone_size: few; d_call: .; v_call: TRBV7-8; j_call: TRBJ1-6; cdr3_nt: TGTGCCAGCAGCTTATCCTTCTCACCCCTCCACTTT; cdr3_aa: CASSLSFSPLHF
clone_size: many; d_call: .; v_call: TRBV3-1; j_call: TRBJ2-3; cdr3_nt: TGTGCCAGCAGCCAAGGCCGAGACACAGATACGCAGTATTTT; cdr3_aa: CASSQGRDTDTQYF
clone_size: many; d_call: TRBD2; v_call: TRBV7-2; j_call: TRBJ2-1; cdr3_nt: TGTGCCAGCAGCCCCCCGCGGGGGAGCTACAATGAGCAGTTCTTC; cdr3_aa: CASSPPRGSYNEQFF
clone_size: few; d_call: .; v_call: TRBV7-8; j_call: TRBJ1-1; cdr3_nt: TGTGCCAGCAGCTTACTTGTTGGGGAGGCGGACCCGAACACTGAAGCTTTCTTT; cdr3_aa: CASSLLVGEADPNTEAFF
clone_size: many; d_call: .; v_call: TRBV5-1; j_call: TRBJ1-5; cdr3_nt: TGCGCCAGCAGCTTAGGGGTTATGGGTCAGCCCCAGCATTTT; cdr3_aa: CASSLGVMGQPQHF
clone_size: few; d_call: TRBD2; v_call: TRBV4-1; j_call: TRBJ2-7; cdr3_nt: TGCGCCAGCAGCCAGTTTCTGGGGGAGGGCCACGAGCAGTACTTC; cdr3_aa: CASSQFLGEGHEQYF
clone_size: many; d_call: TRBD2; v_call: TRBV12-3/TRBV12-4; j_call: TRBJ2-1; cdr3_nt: TGTGCCAGCAGTTTAGTTTCCAAAGCGGGAGGAGGCAATGAGCAGTTCTTC; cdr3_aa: CASSLVSKAGGGNEQFF
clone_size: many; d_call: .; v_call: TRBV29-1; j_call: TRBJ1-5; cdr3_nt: TGCAGCGTTGCTAGGGGTATAAATCAGCCCCAGCATTTT; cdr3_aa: CSVARGINQPQHF
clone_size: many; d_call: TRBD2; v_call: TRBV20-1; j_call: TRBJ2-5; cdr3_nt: TGCAGTGCTAGAGTTTTAGCGGGAGGGCCGCAGGAGACCCAGTACTTC; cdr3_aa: CSARVLAGGPQETQYF
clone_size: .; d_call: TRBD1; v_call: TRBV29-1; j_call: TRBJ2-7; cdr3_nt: TGCAGCGTTGAAGGGGACAGGGGCTCCTACGAGCAGTACTTC; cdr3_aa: CSVEGDRGSYEQYF
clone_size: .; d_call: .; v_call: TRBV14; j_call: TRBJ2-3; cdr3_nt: TGTGCCAGCAGCCAAGGAGATTCTTACACAGATACGCAGTATTTT; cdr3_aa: CASSQGDSYTDTQYF
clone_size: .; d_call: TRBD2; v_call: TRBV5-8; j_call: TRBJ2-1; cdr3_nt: TGTGCCAGCAGCCGGGGGGTACTAGCGGGAACGAATGAGCAGTTCTTC; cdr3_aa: CASSRGVLAGTNEQFF
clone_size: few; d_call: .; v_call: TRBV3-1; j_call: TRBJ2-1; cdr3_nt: TGTGCCAGCAGCCATGGGGATGAGGCGCAGTTCTTC; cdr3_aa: CASSHGDEAQFF
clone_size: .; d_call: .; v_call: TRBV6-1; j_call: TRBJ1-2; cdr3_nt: TGTGCCAGCAGTGCCCGATGGGATCCCTATGGCTACACCTTC; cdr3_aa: CASSARWDPYGYTF
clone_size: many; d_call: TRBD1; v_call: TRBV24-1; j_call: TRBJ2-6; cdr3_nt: TGTGCCACCAGTGGATCGGGACAGGGTTTTTATGGGGCCAACGTCCTGACTTTC; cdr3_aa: CATSGSGQGFYGANVLTF
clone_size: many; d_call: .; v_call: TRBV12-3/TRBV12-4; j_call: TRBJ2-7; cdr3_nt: TGTGCCAGCACCGCCGGGTTGGGCGAGCAGTACTTC; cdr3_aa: CASTAGLGEQYF
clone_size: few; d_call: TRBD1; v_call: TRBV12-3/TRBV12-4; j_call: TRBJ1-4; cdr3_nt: TGTGCCAGCAGTTTGATGACAGGGAATGAAAAACTGTTTTTT; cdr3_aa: CASSLMTGNEKLFF
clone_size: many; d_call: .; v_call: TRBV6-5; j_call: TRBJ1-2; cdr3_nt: TGTGCCAGCAGTTATGACAGGCAGGAGGGTGGCTACACCTTC; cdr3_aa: CASSYDRQEGGYTF
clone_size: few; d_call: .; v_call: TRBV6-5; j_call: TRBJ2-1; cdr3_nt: TGTGCCAGCAGTTACACACGGGGGGCGGGTGAGCAGTTCTTC; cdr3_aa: CASSYTRGAGEQFF
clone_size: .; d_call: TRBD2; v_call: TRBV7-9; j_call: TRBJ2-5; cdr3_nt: TGTGCCAGCAGCTTAGAGGGGAGGGACCGTACAAAAGAGACCCAGTACTTC; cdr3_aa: CASSLEGRDRTKETQYF
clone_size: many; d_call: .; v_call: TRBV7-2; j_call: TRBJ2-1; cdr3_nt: TGTGCCAGCAGCCATGACCTCGGGACTCTCTACAATGAGCAGTTCTTC; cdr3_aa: CASSHDLGTLYNEQFF
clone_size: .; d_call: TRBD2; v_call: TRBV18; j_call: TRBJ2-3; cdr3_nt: TGTGCCAGCTCACCAAGAGCGGGAGTAGGAGTGGCTGCCAACACAGATACGCAGTATTTT; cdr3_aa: CASSPRAGVGVAANTDTQYF
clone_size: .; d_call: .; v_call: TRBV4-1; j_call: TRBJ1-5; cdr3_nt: TGCGCCAGCAGCTCGCGCGACACGGACCGGGATCAGCCCCAGCATTTT; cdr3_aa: CASSSRDTDRDQPQHF
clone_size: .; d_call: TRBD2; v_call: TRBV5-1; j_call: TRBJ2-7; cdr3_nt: TGCGCCAGCAGCTACCTTTCGACTAGCGCATCCTACGAGCAGTACTTC; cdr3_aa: CASSYLSTSASYEQYF
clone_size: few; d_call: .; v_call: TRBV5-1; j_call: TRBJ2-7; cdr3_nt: TGCGCCAGCAGCTGGGGGCAAGCGGACTACGAGCAGTACTTC; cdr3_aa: CASSWGQADYEQYF
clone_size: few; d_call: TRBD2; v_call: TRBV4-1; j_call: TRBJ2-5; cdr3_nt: TGCGCCAGCAGCCAAGTCCCACCGGTAGCGGGAGGCCGTCGGACCCAGTACTTC; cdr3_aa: CASSQVPPVAGGRRTQYF
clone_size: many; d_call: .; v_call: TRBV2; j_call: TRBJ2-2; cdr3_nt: TGTGCCAGCAGGGGGACGGCGAACACCGGGGAGCTGTTTTTT; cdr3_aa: CASRGTANTGELFF
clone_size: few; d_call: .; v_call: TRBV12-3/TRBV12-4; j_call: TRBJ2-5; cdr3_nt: TGTGCCAGCAGTACCGGGACTCGTAAAGGGACCCAGTACTTC; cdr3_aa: CASSTGTRKGTQYF
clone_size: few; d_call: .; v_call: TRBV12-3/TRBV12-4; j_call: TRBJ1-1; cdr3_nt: TGTGCCAGCAGTTCAATGCCGATGAACACTGAAGCTTTCTTT; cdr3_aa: CASSSMPMNTEAFF
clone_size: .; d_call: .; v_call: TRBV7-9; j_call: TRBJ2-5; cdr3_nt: TGTGCCAGCAGCTTAGACACAGAGACCCAGTACTTC; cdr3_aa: CASSLDTETQYF
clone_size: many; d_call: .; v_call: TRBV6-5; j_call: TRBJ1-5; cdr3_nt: TGTGCCAGCAGTCAAACAGGGAACCAGCCCCAGCATTTT; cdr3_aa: CASSQTGNQPQHF
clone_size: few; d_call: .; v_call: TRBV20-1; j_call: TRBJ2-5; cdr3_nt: TGCAGTGCTAGAGTGGCCTACCAAGAGACCCAGTACTTC; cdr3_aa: CSARVAYQETQYF
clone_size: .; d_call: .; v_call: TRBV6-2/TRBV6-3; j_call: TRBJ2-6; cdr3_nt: TGTGCCAGCAGTTACTCGACCCCTGGGGCCAACGTCCTGACTTTC; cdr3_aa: CASSYSTPGANVLTF
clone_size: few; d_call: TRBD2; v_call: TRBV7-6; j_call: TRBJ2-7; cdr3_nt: TGTGCCAGCAGCCCCCGGGGGCTAGCGGGAGTTGACGAGCAGTACTTC; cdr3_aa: CASSPRGLAGVDEQYF
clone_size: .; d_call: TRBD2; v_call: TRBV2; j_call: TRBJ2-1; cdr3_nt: TGTGCCAGCAGTGCCGATAGCGGGTTCCTTGAGCAGTTCTTC; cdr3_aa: CASSADSGFLEQFF
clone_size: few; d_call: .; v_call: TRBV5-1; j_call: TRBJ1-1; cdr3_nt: TGCGCCAGCAGCTTCGAACAGGGAATGACTGAAGCTTTCTTT; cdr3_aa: CASSFEQGMTEAFF
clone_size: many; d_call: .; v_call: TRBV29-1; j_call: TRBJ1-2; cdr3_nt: TGCAGCGTCTTCAGTGGCCAGGCGGACTATGGCTACACCTTC; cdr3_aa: CSVFSGQADYGYTF
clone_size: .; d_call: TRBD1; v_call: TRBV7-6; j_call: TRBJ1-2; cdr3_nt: TGTGCCAGCAGCTTAAGGGGACAGGGCTCTGGCTACACCTTC; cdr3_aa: CASSLRGQGSGYTF
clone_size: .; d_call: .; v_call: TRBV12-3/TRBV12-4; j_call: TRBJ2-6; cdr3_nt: TGTGCCAGCAGTACCGTTGGGGCCAACGTCCTGACTTTC; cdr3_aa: CASSTVGANVLTF
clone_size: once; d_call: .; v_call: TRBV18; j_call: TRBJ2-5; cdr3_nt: TGTGCCAGCTCACCAACATTCCCAGGGACCCAGTACTTC; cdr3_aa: CASSPTFPGTQYF